The clone carrying this T cell receptor (beta chain) was counted only a few times. Its cognate antigen is unknown. Runs used v3.0 of the immunoSEQ assay and were done at survey level. TCRdb keeps only in-frame clones here, not all; method: immunoSEQ multiplex PCR. The sample contains some 20,000 clones, over 60% of which appear only once. The data originate from a study of long-term antiretroviral therapy in people with HIV. The CDR3 consists of 13 residues. Germline V lookup: CDR1 SEHNR, CDR2 FQNEAQ (reference sequence). The V end lost 6 bases, the J end lost 10 bases, and 13 bases lay between the germline ends. Study-wide results and caveats: Clones expanded before ART dominated the repertoire at all time points. Even long-term ART left TRB diversity below transplant donor controls, despite gains.

The chain uses TRBV7-9 and TRBJ1-6, with D maybe TRBD1 (5 bases). Specimen: unsorted PBMCs, collected 0.5 years before starting antiretroviral therapy. This clonotype was sampled from a man aged 18 to 35 with HIV. The CDR3 nucleotides are TGTGCCAGCAGTTCAGCAGGGAAATCACCCCTCCACTTT. This gives the protein CASSSAGKSPLHF.